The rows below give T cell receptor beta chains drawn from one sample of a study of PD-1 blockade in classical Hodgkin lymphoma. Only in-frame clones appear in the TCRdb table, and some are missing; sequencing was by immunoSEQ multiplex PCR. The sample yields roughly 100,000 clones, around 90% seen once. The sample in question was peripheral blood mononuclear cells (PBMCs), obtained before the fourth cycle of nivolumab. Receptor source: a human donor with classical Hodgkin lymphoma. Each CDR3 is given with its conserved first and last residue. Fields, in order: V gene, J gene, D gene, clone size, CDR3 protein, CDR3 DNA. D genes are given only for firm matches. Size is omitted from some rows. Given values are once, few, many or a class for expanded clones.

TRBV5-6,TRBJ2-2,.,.,CASSFTGITGELFF,TGTGCCAGCAGCTTTACAGGGATCACCGGGGAGCTGTTTTTT
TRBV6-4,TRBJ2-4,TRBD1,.,CASSDPKGALAKNIQYF,TGTGCCAGCAGTGACCCGAAGGGGGCACTAGCCAAAAACATTCAGTACTTC
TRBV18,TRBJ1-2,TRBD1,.,CASSLTGTGNYGYTF,TGTGCCAGCTCACTTACCGGGACAGGCAACTATGGCTACACCTTC
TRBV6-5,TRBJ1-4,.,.,CASSYSTAGAEKLFF,TGTGCCAGCAGTTACTCGACGGCAGGGGCCGAAAAACTGTTTTTT
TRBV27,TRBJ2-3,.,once,CASTSRGTSSTDTQYF,TGTGCCAGCACCTCTAGAGGGACCTCTAGCACAGATACGCAGTATTTT
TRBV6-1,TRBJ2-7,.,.,CAGQTEIYEQYF,TGTGCCGGGCAGACAGAAATCTACGAGCAGTACTTC
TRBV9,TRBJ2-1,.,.,CASRSGSYNEQFF,TGTGCCAGCAGGAGCGGCTCCTACAATGAGCAGTTCTTC
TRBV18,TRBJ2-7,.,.,CASSPNTGREQYF,TGTGCCAGCTCACCAAATACAGGGCGGGAGCAGTACTTC
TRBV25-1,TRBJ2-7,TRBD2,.,CASSSHLAGRYEQYF,TGTGCCAGCAGTTCCCACCTAGCGGGAAGGTACGAGCAGTACTTC
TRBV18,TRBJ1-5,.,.,CASSPDTTGSNQPQHF,TGTGCCAGCTCACCAGATACGACAGGAAGCAATCAGCCCCAGCATTTT
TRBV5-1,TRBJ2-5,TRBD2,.,CASSYQRGSQETQYF,TGCGCCAGCAGCTACCAGCGGGGCTCCCAAGAGACCCAGTACTTC
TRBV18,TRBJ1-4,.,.,CASSPSISEKLFF,TGTGCCAGCTCCCCTAGCATATCGGAAAAACTGTTTTTT
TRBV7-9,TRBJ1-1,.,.,CASSSPLGWLNTEAFF,TGTGCCAGCAGCTCACCGTTGGGGTGGCTGAACACTGAAGCTTTCTTT
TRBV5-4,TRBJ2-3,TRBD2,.,CASSPGLAGRVTDTQYF,TGTGCCAGCAGTCCGGGACTAGCGGGGCGGGTAACAGATACGCAGTATTTT
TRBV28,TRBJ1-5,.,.,CASSTQGNNQPQHF,TGTGCCAGCAGTACTCAGGGTAACAATCAGCCCCAGCATTTT
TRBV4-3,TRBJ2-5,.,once,CASSVSGDKTQYF,TGCGCCAGCAGCGTCTCAGGTGACAAGACCCAGTACTTC
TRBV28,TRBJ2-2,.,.,CASRRTATGELFF,TGTGCCAGCAGAAGGACAGCCACCGGGGAGCTGTTTTTT
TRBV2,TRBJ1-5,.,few,CASHRTGDQPQHF,TGTGCCAGCCACCGGACGGGGGATCAGCCCCAGCATTTT
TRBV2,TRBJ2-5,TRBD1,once,CASSASTGGETQYF,TGTGCCAGCAGTGCGTCGACAGGGGGAGAGACCCAGTACTTC
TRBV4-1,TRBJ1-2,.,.,CASSQPPGRTTSGYTF,TGCGCCAGCAGCCAACCTCCGGGACGGACGACCTCGGGCTACACCTTC
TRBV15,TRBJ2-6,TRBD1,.,CATSRGFSGQGGRSGANVLTF,TGTGCCACCAGCAGAGGATTTTCTGGACAGGGGGGGCGGTCTGGGGCCAACGTCCTGACTTTC
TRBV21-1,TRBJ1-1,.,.,CASRRQGGNYTEAFF,TGTGCCAGCAGGAGACAGGGGGGTAATTACACTGAAGCTTTCTTT
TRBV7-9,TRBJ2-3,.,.,CASSLWSGLSTDTQYF,TGTGCCAGCAGCTTATGGAGCGGGCTAAGCACAGATACGCAGTATTTT
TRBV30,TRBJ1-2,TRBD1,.,CASQGVLGSNYGYTF,TGTGCCTCCCAGGGGGTCCTCGGGAGTAACTATGGCTACACCTTC
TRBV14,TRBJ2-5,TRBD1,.,CASSRDRGRETQYF,TGTGCCAGCAGCCGGGACAGGGGAAGGGAGACCCAGTACTTC
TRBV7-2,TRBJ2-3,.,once,CASSTRITDTQYF,TGTGCCAGCAGCACCCGGATCACAGATACGCAGTATTTT
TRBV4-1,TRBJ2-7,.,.,CASSQLSGVGEQYF,TGCGCCAGCAGCCAACTCTCAGGGGTAGGCGAGCAGTACTTC
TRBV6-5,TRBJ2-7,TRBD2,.,CASSYSWTSGSEQYF,TGTGCCAGCAGTTACTCGTGGACTAGCGGGAGCGAGCAGTACTTC
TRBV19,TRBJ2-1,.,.,CASSITRRNEQFF,TGTGCCAGTAGTATAACTAGACGCAATGAGCAGTTCTTC
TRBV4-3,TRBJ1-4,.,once,CASSQVGGWNEKLFF,TGCGCCAGCAGCCAAGTTGGGGGGTGGAATGAAAAACTGTTTTTT
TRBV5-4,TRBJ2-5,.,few,CASSLPGENQYF,TGTGCCAGCAGCTTGCCAGGGGAAAACCAGTACTTC
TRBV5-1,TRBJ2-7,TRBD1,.,CASSPGQGVPYEQYF,TGCGCCAGCAGCCCGGGACAGGGTGTCCCCTACGAGCAGTACTTC
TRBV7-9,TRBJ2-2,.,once,CASSPAPGQANTGELFF,TGTGCCAGCAGCCCCGCGCCGGGGCAGGCGAACACCGGGGAGCTGTTTTTT
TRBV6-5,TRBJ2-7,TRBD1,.,CASSYSRDRGNEQYF,TGTGCCAGCAGTTACTCCCGGGACAGGGGTAACGAGCAGTACTTC
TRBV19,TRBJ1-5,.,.,CASKEGYSNQPQHF,TGTGCCAGTAAAGAAGGGTATAGCAATCAGCCCCAGCATTTT
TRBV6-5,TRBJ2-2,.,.,CASSYSQGNGELFF,TGTGCCAGCAGTTACAGTCAGGGGAACGGGGAGCTGTTTTTT
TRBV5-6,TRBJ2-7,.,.,CASSSQGTDYEQYF,TGTGCCAGCAGCTCACAGGGCACCGATTACGAGCAGTACTTC
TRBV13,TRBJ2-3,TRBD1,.,CASSSTTGTGFNTQYF,TGTGCCAGCAGCTCGACTACCGGGACAGGGTTTAATACGCAGTATTTT
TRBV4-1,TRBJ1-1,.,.,CASSQGTYAFF,TGCGCCAGCAGCCAAGGCACCTACGCTTTCTTT
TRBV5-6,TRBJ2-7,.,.,CASTRSEYEQYF,TGTGCCAGCACCCGCTCGGAATACGAGCAGTACTTC
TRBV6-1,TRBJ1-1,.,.,CASRLGARGNTEAFF,TGTGCCAGCAGACTAGGGGCAAGGGGGAACACTGAAGCTTTCTTT
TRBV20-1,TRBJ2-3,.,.,CSATRQDTQYF,TGCAGTGCTACACGACAGGATACGCAGTATTTT
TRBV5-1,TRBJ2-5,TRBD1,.,CASSLSTGDQETQYF,TGCGCCAGCAGCCTATCGACAGGGGACCAAGAGACCCAGTACTTC
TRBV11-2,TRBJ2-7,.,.,CASREMGFRYEQYF,TGTGCCAGCAGGGAGATGGGGTTCCGGTACGAGCAGTACTTC
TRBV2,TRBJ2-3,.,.,CASSELRTDTQYF,TGTGCCAGCAGTGAATTGCGCACAGATACGCAGTATTTT
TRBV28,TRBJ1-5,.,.,CASSLGSVSPGGNQPQHF,TGTGCCAGCAGTTTAGGGTCAGTTTCCCCGGGGGGGAATCAGCCCCAGCATTTT
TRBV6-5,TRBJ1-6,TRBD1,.,CASSPRTGANSPLHF,TGTGCCAGCAGTCCACGGACAGGGGCCAATTCACCCCTCCACTTT
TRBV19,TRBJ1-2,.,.,CASSPRGAYGYTF,TGTGCCAGTAGTCCCCGCGGCGCCTATGGCTACACCTTC